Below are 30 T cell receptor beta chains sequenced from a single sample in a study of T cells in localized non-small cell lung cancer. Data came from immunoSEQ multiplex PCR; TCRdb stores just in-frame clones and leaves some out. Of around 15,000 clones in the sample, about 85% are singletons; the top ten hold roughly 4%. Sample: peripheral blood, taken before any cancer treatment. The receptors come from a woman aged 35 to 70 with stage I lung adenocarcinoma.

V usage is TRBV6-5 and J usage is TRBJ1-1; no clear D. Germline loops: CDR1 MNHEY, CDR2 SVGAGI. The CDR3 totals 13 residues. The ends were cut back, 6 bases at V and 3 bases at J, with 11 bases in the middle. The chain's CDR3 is CASSRGFDTEAFF. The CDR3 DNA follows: TGTGCCAGCAGCCGGGGATTTGACACTGAAGCTTTCTTT.

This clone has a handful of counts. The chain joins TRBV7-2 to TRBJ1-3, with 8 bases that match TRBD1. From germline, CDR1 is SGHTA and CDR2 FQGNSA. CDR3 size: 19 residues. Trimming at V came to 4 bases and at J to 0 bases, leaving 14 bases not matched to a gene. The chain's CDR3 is CASSSGLNRGTSSGNTIYF. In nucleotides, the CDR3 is TGTGCCAGCAGCTCGGGACTCAACAGGGGGACCTCCTCTGGAAACACCATATATTTT.

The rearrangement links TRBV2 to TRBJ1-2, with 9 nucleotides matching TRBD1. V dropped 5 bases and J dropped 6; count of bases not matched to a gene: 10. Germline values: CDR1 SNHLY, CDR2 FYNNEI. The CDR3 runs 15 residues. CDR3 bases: TGTGCCAGCAGTTCCGGGACAGGGAAATATGATGGCTACACCTTC. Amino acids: CASSSGTGKYDGYTF. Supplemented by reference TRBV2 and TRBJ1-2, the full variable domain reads EPEVTQTPSHQVTQMGQEVILRCVPISNHLYFYWYRQILGQKVEFLVSFYNNEISEKSEIFDDQFSVERPDGSNFTLKIRSTKLEDSAMYFCASSSGTGKYDGYTFGSGTRLTVV.

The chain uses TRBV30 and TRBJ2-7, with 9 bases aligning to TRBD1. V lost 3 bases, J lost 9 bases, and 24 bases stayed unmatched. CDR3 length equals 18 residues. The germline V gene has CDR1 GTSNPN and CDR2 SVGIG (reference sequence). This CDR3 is CAWRPTLVRDRVEGGQYF. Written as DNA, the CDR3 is TGTGCCTGGAGACCTACTCTAGTTCGGGACAGGGTGGAAGGAGGGCAGTACTTC.

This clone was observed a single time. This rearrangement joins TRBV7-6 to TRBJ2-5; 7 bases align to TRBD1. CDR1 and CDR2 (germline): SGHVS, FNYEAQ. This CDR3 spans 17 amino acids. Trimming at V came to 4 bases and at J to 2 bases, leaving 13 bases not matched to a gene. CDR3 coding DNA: TGTGCCAGCAGCTCTTCTCCGACAGGGAGTCCGCAAGAGACCCAGTACTTC. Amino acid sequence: CASSSSPTGSPQETQYF.

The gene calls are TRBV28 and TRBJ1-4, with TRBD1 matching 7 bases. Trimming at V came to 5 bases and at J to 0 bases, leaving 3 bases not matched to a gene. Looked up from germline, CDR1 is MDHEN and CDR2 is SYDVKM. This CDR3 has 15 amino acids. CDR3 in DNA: TGTGCCAGCAGTGGGACAGAGTCAACTAATGAAAAACTGTTTTTT. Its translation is CASSGTESTNEKLFF.

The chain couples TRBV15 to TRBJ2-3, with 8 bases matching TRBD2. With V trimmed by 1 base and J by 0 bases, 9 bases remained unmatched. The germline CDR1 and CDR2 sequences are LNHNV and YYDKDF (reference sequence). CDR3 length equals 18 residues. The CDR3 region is CATSRGSSGDYSTDTQYF. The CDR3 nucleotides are TGTGCCACCAGCAGAGGCAGTAGCGGGGATTACAGCACAGATACGCAGTATTTT. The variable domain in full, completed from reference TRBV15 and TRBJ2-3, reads DAMVIQNPRYQVTQFGKPVTLSCSQTLNHNVMYWYQQKSSQAPKLLFHYYDKDFNNEADTPDNFQSRRPNTSFCFLDIRSPGLGDTAMYLCATSRGSSGDYSTDTQYFGPGTRLTVL.

CDR3 region: CASSPGPLISGNTIYF. The CDR3 DNA reads as TGTGCCAGCAGCCCGGGACCGCTAATCTCTGGAAACACCATATATTTT. V usage is TRBV7-6 and J usage is TRBJ1-3; D is perhaps TRBD1 (5 bases). Germline CDR1 is SGHVS and CDR2 is FNYEAQ. The CDR3 totals 16 residues. Trimming took off 5 bases at V and 0 bases at J, with 14 bases between the two ends.

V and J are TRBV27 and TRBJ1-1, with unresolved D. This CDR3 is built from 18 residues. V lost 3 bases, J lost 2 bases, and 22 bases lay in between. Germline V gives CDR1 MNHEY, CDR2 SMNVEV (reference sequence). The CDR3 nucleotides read TGTGCCAGCAGTTTCCTACGGAGCAACCCATTAACAAACACTGAAGCTTTCTTT. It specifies CASSFLRSNPLTNTEAFF.

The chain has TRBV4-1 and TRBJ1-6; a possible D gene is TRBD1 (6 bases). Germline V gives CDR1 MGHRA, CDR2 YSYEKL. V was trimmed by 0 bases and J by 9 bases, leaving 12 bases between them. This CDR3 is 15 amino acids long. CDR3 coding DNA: TGCGCCAGCAGCCAAGATTTACAGGGTTCTTCACCCCTCCACTTT. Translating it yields CASSQDLQGSSPLHF.

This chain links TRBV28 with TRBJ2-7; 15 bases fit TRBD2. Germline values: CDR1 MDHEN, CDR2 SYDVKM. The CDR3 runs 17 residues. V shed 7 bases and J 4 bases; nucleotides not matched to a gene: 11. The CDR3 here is CASTSAGLAGGLYEQYF. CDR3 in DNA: TGTGCCAGCACTTCGGCGGGACTAGCGGGGGGATTGTACGAGCAGTACTTC.

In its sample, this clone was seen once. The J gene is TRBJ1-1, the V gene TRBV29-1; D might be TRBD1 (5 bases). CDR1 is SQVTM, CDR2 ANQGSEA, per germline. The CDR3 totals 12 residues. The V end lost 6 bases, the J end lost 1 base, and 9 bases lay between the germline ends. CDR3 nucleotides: TGCAGCGTAAAAAGGGGGAACACTGAAGCTTTCTTT. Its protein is CSVKRGNTEAFF.

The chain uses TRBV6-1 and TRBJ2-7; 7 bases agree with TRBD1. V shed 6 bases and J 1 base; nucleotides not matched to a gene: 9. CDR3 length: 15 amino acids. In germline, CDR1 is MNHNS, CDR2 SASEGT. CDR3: CASSYRDRTSYEQYF. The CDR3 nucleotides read TGTGCCAGCAGCTACCGGGACAGAACATCCTACGAGCAGTACTTC.

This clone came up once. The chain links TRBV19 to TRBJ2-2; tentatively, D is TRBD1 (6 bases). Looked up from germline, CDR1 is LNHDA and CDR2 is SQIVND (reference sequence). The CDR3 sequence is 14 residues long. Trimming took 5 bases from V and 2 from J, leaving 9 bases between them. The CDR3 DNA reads TGTGCCAGTAGTGGGGGCTTCAACACCGGGGAGCTGTTTTTT. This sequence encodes CASSGGFNTGELFF.

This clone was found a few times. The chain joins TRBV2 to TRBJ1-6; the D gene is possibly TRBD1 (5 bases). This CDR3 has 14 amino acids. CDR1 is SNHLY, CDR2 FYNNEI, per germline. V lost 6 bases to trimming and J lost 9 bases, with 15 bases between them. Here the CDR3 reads CASRGPADVSPLHF. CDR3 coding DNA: TGTGCCAGCAGGGGGCCGGCCGACGTTTCACCCCTCCACTTT.

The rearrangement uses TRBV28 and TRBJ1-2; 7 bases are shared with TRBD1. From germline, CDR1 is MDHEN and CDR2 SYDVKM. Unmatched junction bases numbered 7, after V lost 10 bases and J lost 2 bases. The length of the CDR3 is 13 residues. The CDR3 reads CATGGGPNYGYTF. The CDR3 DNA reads TGTGCCACCGGAGGGGGCCCAAACTATGGCTACACCTTC.

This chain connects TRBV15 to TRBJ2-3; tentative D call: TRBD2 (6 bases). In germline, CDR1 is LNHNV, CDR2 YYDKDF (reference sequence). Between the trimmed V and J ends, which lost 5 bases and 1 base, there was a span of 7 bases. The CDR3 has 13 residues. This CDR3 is CATSGGGTDTQYF. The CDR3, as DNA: TGTGCCACCAGCGGCGGGGGCACAGATACGCAGTATTTT.

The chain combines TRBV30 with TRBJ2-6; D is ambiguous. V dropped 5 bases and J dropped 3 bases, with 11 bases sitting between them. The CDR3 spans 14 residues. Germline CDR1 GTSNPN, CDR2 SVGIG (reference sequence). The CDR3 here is CAWGTRHGANVLTF. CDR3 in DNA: TGTGCCTGGGGCACCCGACATGGGGCCAACGTCCTGACTTTC. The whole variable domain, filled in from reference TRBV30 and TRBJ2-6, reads SQTIHQWPATLVQPVGSPLSLECTVEGTSNPNLYWYRQAAGRGLQLLFYSVGIGQISSEVPQNLSASRPQDRQFILSSKKLLLSDSGFYLCAWGTRHGANVLTFGAGSRLTVL.

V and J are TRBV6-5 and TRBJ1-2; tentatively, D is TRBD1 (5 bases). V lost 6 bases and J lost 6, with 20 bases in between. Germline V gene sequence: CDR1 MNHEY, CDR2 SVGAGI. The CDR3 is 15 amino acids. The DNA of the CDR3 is TGTGCCAGCAGCCCCCCCGGGGCCACCAGGGATGGCTACACCTTC. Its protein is CASSPPGATRDGYTF.

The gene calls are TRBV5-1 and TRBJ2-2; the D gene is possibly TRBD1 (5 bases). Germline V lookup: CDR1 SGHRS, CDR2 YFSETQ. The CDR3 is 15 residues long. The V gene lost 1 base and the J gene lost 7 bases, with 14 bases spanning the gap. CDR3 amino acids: CASSLSVRDGGELFF. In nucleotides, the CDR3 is TGCGCCAGCAGCTTGTCGGTCAGGGATGGCGGGGAGCTGTTTTTT. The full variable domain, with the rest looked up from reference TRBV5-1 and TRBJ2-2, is KAGVTQTPRYLIKTRGQQVTLSCSPISGHRSVSWYQQTPGQGLQFLFEYFSETQRNKGNFPGRFSGRQFSNSRSEMNVSTLELGDSALYLCASSLSVRDGGELFFGEGSRLTVL.

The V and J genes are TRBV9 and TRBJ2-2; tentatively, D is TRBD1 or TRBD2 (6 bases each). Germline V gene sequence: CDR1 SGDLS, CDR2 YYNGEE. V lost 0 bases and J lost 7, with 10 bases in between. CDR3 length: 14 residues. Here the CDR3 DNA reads TGTGCCAGCAGCGTAGGGGGGGCCGGCGGGGAGCTGTTTTTT. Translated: CASSVGGAGGELFF.

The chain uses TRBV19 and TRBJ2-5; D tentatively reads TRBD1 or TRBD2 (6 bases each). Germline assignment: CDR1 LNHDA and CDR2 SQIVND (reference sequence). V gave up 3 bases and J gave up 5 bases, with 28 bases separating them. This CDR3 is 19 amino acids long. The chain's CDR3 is CASSISRLGRGLLRETQYF. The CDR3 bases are TGTGCCAGTAGTATCAGTAGACTTGGACGGGGGCTCTTACGGGAGACCCAGTACTTC.

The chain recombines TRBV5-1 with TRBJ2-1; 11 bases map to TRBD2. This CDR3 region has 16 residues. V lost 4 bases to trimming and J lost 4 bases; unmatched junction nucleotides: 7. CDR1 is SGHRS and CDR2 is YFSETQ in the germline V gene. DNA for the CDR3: TGCGCCAGCAGCCTTGTGACTAGCGGGGCATACAATGAGCAGTTCTTC. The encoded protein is CASSLVTSGAYNEQFF.

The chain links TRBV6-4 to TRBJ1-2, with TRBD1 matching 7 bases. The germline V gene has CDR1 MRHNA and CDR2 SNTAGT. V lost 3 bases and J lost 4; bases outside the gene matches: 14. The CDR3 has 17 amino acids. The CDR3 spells CASSEQFRDSSLYGYTF. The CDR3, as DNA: TGTGCCAGCAGTGAACAATTCCGGGACAGTAGTCTCTATGGCTACACCTTC.

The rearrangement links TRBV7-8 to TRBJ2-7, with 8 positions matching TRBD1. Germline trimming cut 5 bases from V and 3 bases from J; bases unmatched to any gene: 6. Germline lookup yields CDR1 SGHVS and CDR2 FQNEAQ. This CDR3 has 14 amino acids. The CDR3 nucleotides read TGTGCCAGCAGCAATCCGGGACAGGTCTACGAGCAGTACTTC. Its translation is CASSNPGQVYEQYF.

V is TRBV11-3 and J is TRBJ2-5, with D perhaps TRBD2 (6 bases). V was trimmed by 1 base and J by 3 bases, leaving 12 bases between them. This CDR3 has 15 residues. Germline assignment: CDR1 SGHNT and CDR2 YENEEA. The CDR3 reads CASSLGASEKETQYF. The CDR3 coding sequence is TGTGCCAGCAGCTTAGGGGCTAGCGAAAAAGAGACCCAGTACTTC.

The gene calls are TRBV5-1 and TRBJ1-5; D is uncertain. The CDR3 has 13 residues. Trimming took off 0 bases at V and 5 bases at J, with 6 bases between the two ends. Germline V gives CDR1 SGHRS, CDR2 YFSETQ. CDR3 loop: CASSLGVDQPQHF. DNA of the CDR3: TGCGCCAGCAGCTTGGGCGTTGATCAGCCCCAGCATTTT.

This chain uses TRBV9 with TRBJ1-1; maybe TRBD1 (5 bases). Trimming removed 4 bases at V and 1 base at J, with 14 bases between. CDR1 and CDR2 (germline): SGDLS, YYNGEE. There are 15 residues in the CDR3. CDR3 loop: CASSPGLFPNTEAFF. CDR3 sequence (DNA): TGTGCCAGCAGCCCGGGGCTTTTCCCGAACACTGAAGCTTTCTTT.

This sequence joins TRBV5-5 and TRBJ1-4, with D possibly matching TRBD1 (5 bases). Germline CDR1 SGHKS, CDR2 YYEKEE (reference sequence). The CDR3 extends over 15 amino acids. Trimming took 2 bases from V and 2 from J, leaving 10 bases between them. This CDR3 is CASSFQGLTNEKLFF. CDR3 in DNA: TGTGCCAGCAGCTTCCAGGGCTTGACTAATGAAAAACTGTTTTTT.

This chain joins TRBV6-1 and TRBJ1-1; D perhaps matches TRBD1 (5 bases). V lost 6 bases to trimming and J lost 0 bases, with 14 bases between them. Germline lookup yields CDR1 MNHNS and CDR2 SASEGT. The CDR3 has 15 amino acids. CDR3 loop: CASRARERLNTEAFF. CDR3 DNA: TGTGCCAGCAGGGCCAGGGAGCGTCTGAACACTGAAGCTTTCTTT.